Below, one TCR beta chain is given with its context. The target of this receptor is not known. Base qualities are missing; no much larger clone stands one base away. The data stem from a study of T cell changes during pregnancy in multiple sclerosis (dated by TCRdb to the late 2010s). Turning to the overall study: In women with multiple sclerosis, the researchers looked at how the T cell repertoire shifted as pregnancy progressed.

The method was the immunoSEQ multiplex PCR assay. TCRdb obtained this table from immuneACCESS and retained in-frame rearrangements with V and J assigned. These tables miss some clones; where compared with another copy, unresolved V genes account for less than half of the shortfall, and the remainder is unexplained. This sample holds about 83,000 clones; about 90% were observed only once. The ten top clones hold around 3.3% of the sample. The germline V gene (reference sequence) provides CDR1 SEHNR and CDR2 FQNEAQ. Counted from cysteine to phenylalanine, this CDR3 has 16 amino acids. Kept here is only the CDR3 DNA, which spans 48 bases and is read in frame from base 1. The junction shows trimming of 5 bases on V and 1 base on J, and the gene matches do not reach 4 bases of it.

Sample: PBMCs, taken in the first trimester of pregnancy. This sequence was found in a female donor in good health, serving as a control in a pregnancy study. Some clones in this sample may be carry-over from other donors' samples. The V and J segments used are TRBV7-9 and TRBJ2-2; 10 junctional bases match TRBD2. The bases are TGTGCCAGCAGCGGTCTAGCGGGGGAGAACACCGGGGAGCTGTTTTTT. Translation gives CASSGLAGENTGELFF.